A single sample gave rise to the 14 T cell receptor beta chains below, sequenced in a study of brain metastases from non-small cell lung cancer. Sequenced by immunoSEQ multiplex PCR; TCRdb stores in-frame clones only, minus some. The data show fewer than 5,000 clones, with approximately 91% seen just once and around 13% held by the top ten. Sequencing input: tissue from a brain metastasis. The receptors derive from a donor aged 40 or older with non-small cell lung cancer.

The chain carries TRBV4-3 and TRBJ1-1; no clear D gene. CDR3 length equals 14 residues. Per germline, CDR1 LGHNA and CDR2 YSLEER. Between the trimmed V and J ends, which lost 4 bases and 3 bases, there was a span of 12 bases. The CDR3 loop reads CASSPPGSYTEAFF. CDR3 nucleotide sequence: TGCGCCAGCAGCCCTCCTGGCAGCTACACTGAAGCTTTCTTT.

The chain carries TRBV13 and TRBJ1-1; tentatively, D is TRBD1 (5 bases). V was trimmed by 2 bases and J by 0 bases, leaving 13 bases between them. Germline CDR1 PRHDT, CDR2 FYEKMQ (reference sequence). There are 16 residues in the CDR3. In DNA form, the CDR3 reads TGTGCCAGCAGCTTATCGGGGGAGATGGTGAACACTGAAGCTTTCTTT. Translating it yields CASSLSGEMVNTEAFF.

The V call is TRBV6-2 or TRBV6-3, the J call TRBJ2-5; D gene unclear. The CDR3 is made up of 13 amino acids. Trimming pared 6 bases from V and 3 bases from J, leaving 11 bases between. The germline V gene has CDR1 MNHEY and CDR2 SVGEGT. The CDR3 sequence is CASSEDSKETQYF. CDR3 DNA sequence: TGTGCCAGCAGCGAGGATTCTAAAGAGACCCAGTACTTC.

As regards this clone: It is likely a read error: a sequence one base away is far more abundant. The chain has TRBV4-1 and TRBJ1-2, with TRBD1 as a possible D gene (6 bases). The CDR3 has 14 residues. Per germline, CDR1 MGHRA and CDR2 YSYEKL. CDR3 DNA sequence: TGCGTCAGCAGCCAAGACAGGCTGACTGGGGGCTACACCTTC. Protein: CVSSQDRLTGGYTF.

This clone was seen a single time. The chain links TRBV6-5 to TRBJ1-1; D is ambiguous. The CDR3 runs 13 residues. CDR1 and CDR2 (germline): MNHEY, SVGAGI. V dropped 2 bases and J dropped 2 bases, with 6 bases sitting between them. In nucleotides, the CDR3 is TGTGCCAGCAGTTACGAAAATAACACTGAAGCTTTCTTT. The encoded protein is CASSYENNTEAFF.

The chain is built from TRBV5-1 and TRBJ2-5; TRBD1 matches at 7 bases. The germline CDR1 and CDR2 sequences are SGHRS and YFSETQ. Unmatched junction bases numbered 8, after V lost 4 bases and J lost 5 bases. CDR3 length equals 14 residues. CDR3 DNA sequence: TGCGCCAGCAGCGATTTCGGACAGGCGGAGACCCAGTACTTC. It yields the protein CASSDFGQAETQYF.

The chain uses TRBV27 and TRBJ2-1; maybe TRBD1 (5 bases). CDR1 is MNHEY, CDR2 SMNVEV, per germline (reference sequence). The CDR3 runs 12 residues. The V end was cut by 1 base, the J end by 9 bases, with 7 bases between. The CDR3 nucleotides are TGTGCCAGCAGTTTATTTCAGGGTGAGCAGTTCTTC. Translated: CASSLFQGEQFF.

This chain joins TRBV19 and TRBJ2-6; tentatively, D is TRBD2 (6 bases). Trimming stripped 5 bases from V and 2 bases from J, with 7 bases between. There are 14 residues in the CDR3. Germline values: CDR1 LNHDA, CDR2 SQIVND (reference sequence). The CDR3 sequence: CASSWGAGANVLTF. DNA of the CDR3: TGTGCCAGTAGTTGGGGGGCTGGGGCCAACGTCCTGACTTTC.

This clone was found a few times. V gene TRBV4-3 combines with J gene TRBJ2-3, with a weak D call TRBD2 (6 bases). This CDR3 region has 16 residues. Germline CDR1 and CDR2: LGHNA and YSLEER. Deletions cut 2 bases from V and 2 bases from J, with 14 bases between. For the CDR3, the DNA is TGCGCCAGCAGCCAACAGACGGGGGAACTCACAGATACGCAGTATTTT. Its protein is CASSQQTGELTDTQYF.

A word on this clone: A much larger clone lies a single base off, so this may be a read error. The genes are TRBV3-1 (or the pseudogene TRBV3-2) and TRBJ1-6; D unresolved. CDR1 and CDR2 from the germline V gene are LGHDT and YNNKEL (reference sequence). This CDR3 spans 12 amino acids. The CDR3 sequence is CASNQDEAFLHF. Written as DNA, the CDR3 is TGTGCCAGCAACCAAGATGAGGCCTTCCTCCACTTT.

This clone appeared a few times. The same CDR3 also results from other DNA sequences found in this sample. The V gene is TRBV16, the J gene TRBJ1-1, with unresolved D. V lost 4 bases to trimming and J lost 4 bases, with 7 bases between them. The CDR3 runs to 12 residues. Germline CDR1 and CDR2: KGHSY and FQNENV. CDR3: CASSLAFTEAFF. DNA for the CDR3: TGTGCCAGCAGCCTCGCCTTCACTGAAGCTTTCTTT.

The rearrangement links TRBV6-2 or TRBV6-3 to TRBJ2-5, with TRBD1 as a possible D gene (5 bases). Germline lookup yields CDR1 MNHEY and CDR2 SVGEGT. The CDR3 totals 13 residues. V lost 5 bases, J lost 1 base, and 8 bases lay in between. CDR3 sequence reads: CASSRQSQETQYF. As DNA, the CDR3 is TGTGCCAGCAGTCGACAGTCCCAAGAGACCCAGTACTTC.

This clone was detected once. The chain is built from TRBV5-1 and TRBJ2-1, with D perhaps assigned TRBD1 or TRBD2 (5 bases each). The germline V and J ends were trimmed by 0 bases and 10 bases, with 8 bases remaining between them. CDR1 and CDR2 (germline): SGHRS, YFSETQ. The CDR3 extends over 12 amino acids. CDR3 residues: CASSLVGDEQFF. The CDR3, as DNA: TGCGCCAGCAGCTTGGTGGGGGACGAGCAGTTCTTC.

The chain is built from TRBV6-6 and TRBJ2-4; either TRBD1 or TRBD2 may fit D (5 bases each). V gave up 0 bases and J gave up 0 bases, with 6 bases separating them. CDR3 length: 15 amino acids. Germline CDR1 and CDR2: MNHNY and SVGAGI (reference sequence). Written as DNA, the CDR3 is TGTGCCAGCAGTTACTCGGGGGTAGCCAAAAACATTCAGTACTTC. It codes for CASSYSGVAKNIQYF.